The 29 T cell receptor beta chains below come from one sample, sequenced in a study of read filtering for tumor transcriptome and immune sequencing. The library was built from 400 to 500 ng RNA with molecular barcoded adaptors for alpha/delta and beta/gamma chains. From the reads, TCRdb called clonotypes with MiXCR, one entry per CDR3 protein. The sample lists roughly 49,000 distinct CDR3 sequences, roughly 20% occurring once. Sequencing used a population of CD138-negative cells sorted from bone marrow. All receptors come from a donor at least 40 years old with multiple myeloma.

Comments on this clonotype: A much larger clone lies a single base off, so this may be a read error. The rearrangement links TRBV28 to TRBJ2-5; 9 bases line up with TRBD1. There are 14 residues in the CDR3. Germline values: CDR1 MDHEN, CDR2 SYDVKM. The CDR3 loop is CASSSTGGAETQCF. For the CDR3, the DNA is TGTGCCAGCAGTTCCACAGGGGGCGCGGAGACCCAGTGCTTC.

By sample share, this clonotype is medium-sized (0.01 to 0.1%). The J gene is TRBJ2-1, the V gene TRBV7-8; TRBD1 aligns across 9 bases. Looked up from germline, CDR1 is SGHVS and CDR2 is FQNEAQ. The CDR3 totals 15 residues. The J segment lost 4 bases and the V segment lost 4 bases, leaving 5 bases of the junction unmatched. CDR3 sequence: CASSSRTGDYNEQFF. The CDR3 DNA reads TGTGCCAGCAGCTCACGGACAGGGGATTACAATGAGCAGTTCTTC.

On this clonotype: This may stem from a read error, because a much larger clone lies one nucleotide away. V gene TRBV4-1 combines with J gene TRBJ2-7; 7 bases map to TRBD1. After removal of 2 bases from V and 3 bases from J, the junction contained 13 bases not matched to a gene. The CDR3 runs 17 residues. CDR1 is MGHRA, CDR2 YSYEKL, per germline. The CDR3 bases are TGCGCCAGCAGCCAATCGCTTTCAGGGGGTCGTGTCTACGAGCAGTACTTC. This sequence encodes CASSQSLSGGRVYEQYF.

This clonotype was counted at least ten times. J is TRBJ2-4 and V is TRBV27; D gene uncertain. Trimming removed 10 bases from V and 0 bases from J, with 7 bases in between. This CDR3 region has 12 residues. CDR1 and CDR2 (germline): MNHEY, SMNVEV (reference sequence). This CDR3 is CATRAAKNIQYF. The CDR3 DNA is TGTGCCACCAGAGCAGCCAAAAACATTCAGTACTTC.

Details on this clonotype: At one of its ends the junction is not consistent with the germline gene, which may arise from a read error. The rearrangement uses TRBV27 and TRBJ2-1; D gene uncertain. The CDR3 runs 17 residues. Germline CDR1 and CDR2: MNHEY and SMNVEV (reference sequence). The CDR3 nucleotides are TGTGCCAGCAGTCCCCCAGGCTTGAGCTTAGCCTACAATGAGCAGTTCTTT. It specifies CASSPPGLSLAYNEQFF.

As to this clonotype: This may come from a read error, since a much larger clone is one base off. The chain is built from TRBV12-3 or TRBV12-4 and TRBJ2-7; possibly TRBD1 for D (5 bases). The CDR3 loop spans 16 amino acids. The V end lost 7 bases, the J end lost 6 bases, and 25 bases lay between the germline ends. The CDR3 reads CASTPGASLSRSEQYF. In DNA, the CDR3 is TGTGCCAGCACCCCTGGGGCTAGTCTGAGCCGGAGCGAGCAGTACTTC.

This clonotype was observed at least ten times. CDR3 DNA: TGTGCCAGCAGGCCGGACAGGGAAGTCACTGAAGCTTTCTTT. It is translated as CASRPDREVTEAFF. The rearrangement links TRBV28 to TRBJ1-1, with 8 bases that match TRBD1. CDR1 and CDR2 from the germline V gene are MDHEN and SYDVKM. The CDR3 covers 14 residues. Trimming removed 6 bases from V and 4 bases from J; junction bases left unmatched: 7.

This clonotype was picked up many times. The genes are TRBV5-1 and TRBJ1-6; a possible D gene is TRBD1 (5 bases). V lost 3 bases and J lost 10, with 20 bases in between. The V gene's germline CDR1 is SGHRS and CDR2 YFSETQ. The CDR3 runs to 16 residues. The CDR3 here is CASSWSGPGTMSPLHF. CDR3 nucleotide sequence: TGCGCCAGCAGCTGGTCGGGGCCAGGGACCATGTCACCCCTCCACTTT.

This clonotype was recorded many times. The chain recombines TRBV4-1 with TRBJ1-2; perhaps TRBD1 as D (5 bases). The CDR3 contains 16 residues. Trimming took off 0 bases at V and 4 bases at J, with 15 bases between the two ends. The germline gives CDR1 MGHRA, CDR2 YSYEKL. The CDR3 is CASSQDQGRRPYGYTF. Written as DNA, the CDR3 is TGCGCCAGCAGCCAAGATCAGGGACGCCGGCCCTATGGCTACACCTTC.

This clonotype was observed at least ten times. CDR3 nucleotides: TGTGCCAGCAGTGATCAGGACTTGGAGGCGAAGCCCCAGCATTTT. Translating it yields CASSDQDLEAKPQHF. The chain employs TRBV2 and TRBJ1-5; no firm D call. This CDR3 is built from 15 residues. Germline CDR1 is SNHLY and CDR2 is FYNNEI. V lost 3 bases and J 8 bases, leaving 17 bases between the germline ends.

This clonotype has just a few counts. The chain has TRBV2 and TRBJ2-3, with D unresolved. The CDR3 spans 14 residues. V lost 1 base to trimming and J lost 2 bases, with 7 bases between them. CDR1 is SNHLY and CDR2 is FYNNEI in the germline V gene. The CDR3 DNA follows: TGTGCCAGCAGTGAAGGGAGTATCACAGATACGCAGTATTTT. Residues: CASSEGSITDTQYF.

This clonotype was found many times. The chain has TRBV29-1 and TRBJ2-1; 7 nucleotides agree with TRBD2. This CDR3 is 14 amino acids long. The germline gives CDR1 SQVTM, CDR2 ANQGSEA. V was clipped by 5 bases and J by 10 bases; unmatched bases: 14. The CDR3 region is CSVLTSSNNREQFF. CDR3 DNA sequence: TGCAGCGTTTTGACTAGCTCCAATAATAGAGAGCAGTTCTTC.

The chain has TRBV6-6 and TRBJ2-1; D possibly corresponds to TRBD2 (5 bases). The CDR3 is made up of 11 amino acids. Per the germline V gene, CDR1 is MNHNY and CDR2 is SVGAGI (reference sequence). The V end lost 4 bases, the J end lost 7 bases, and 5 bases lay between the germline ends. This CDR3 reads CASSSGNEQFF. The CDR3 DNA reads as TGTGCCAGCAGTTCGGGGAATGAGCAGTTCTTC.

In this sample, this clonotype turned up many times. The chain couples TRBV7-2 to TRBJ2-1; D unclear. V lost 4 bases to trimming and J lost 1 base, with 8 bases between them. The CDR3 totals 14 residues. Per germline, CDR1 SGHTA and CDR2 FQGNSA. The CDR3 region has the DNA TGTGCCAGCAGCTATCCTGGGTCCTACAATGAGCAGTTCTTC. This gives the protein CASSYPGSYNEQFF.

This clonotype was counted ten times or more. V and J are TRBV20-1 and TRBJ1-1; TRBD1 aligns across 7 bases. CDR1 DFQATT and CDR2 SNEGSKA come from the germline V gene (reference sequence). Unmatched junction bases numbered 6, after V lost 6 bases and J lost 2 bases. The CDR3 has 13 residues. Here the CDR3 DNA reads TGCAGTGCCCACCGACAGGGAAACACTGAAGCTTTCTTT. This codes for CSAHRQGNTEAFF.

This clonotype has a count of ten or more. The V and J genes are TRBV5-1 and TRBJ2-3, with D possibly matching TRBD1 (6 bases). The germline gives CDR1 SGHRS, CDR2 YFSETQ. Deletions cut 0 bases from V and 1 base from J, with 9 bases between. The CDR3 loop spans 15 amino acids. CDR3 DNA: TGCGCCAGCAGCTTGGGTGGGGGCCGCACAGATACGCAGTATTTT. Translating gives CASSLGGGRTDTQYF.

This clonotype has ten or more counts. This chain links TRBV28 with TRBJ2-1; 8 bases align to TRBD1. Germline V gene lookup returns CDR1 MDHEN and CDR2 SYDVKM. With 8 bases clipped from V and 5 bases from J, the junction kept 8 bases outside the gene matches. This CDR3 has 14 amino acids. The CDR3 protein is CASFRQGRNNEQFF. For the CDR3, the DNA is TGTGCCAGCTTCCGACAGGGGCGGAACAATGAGCAGTTCTTC.

This clonotype was detected ten times or more. Possible read error: a much larger clone is one base away. Written as DNA, the CDR3 is TGCGCCAGCAACCCGACGGGACAAATTCAAGAGACCCAGTACTTC. Its protein product is CASNPTGQIQETQYF. The rearrangement links TRBV5-1 to TRBJ2-5; maybe TRBD1 (6 bases). The CDR3 is 15 amino acids. V lost 6 bases, J lost 2 bases, and 17 bases lay in between. Looked up from germline, CDR1 is SGHRS and CDR2 is YFSETQ.

This clonotype was seen many times. J is TRBJ2-3 and V is TRBV2; no firm D call. CDR3 length: 10 residues. Germline CDR1 reads SNHLY; CDR2 reads FYNNEI. The ends were cut back, 3 bases at V and 11 bases at J, with 6 bases in the middle. The CDR3 nucleotides are TGTGCCAGCAGTGAGGCAGGGCAGTATTTT. Protein sequence: CASSEAGQYF.

This clonotype was counted a few times. A much larger clonotype is one base distant, so this may be a read error. The rearrangement uses TRBV28 and TRBJ1-5; D gene uncertain. V was trimmed by 3 bases and J by 7 bases, leaving 10 bases between them. Germline V lookup: CDR1 MDHEN, CDR2 SYDVKM. The CDR3 totals 13 residues. CDR3: CASSFWASQPQHF. CDR3 nucleotide sequence: TGTGCCAGCAGTTTTTGGGCGAGCCAGCCCCAGCATTTT. Filled out from reference TRBV28 and TRBJ1-5, the complete variable domain reads DVKVTQSSRYLVKRTGEKVFLECVQDMDHENMFWYRQDPGLGLRLIYFSYDVKMKEKGDIPEGYSVSREKKERFSLILESASTNQTSMYLCASSFWASQPQHFGDGTRLSIL.

This clonotype was counted many times. V and J are TRBV29-1 and TRBJ2-3; D is ambiguous. From germline, CDR1 is SQVTM and CDR2 ANQGSEA. Trimming removed 7 bases from V and 6 bases from J, with 14 bases in between. This CDR3 contains 12 residues. Here the CDR3 DNA reads TGCAGCGCCGAGATCCATAGGGATACGCAGTATTTT. Protein product: CSAEIHRDTQYF.

On this clonotype: This may stem from a read error, because a much larger clone lies one nucleotide away. This chain links TRBV7-2 with TRBJ2-7; tentatively, D is TRBD2 (6 bases). The germline V and J ends were trimmed by 5 bases and 2 bases, with 16 bases remaining between them. The germline CDR1 and CDR2 sequences are SGHTA and FQGNSA. The CDR3 length is 15 residues. CDR3 in amino acids: CASSARSSDAYEQYF. The CDR3 coding sequence is TGTGCCAGCAGCGCCCGATCTAGCGATGCCTACGAGCAGTACTTC.

Concerning this clonotype: At one boundary the junction diverges from the germline segment, which might be a read error. The rearrangement joins TRBV12-3 or TRBV12-4 to TRBJ2-1; D is possibly TRBD2 (5 bases). The CDR3 spans 14 residues. In nucleotides, the CDR3 is TGTGCCAGCAATCAGAGGGAGCTTTACAGTGAGCAGTTCTTC. It codes for CASNQRELYSEQFF.

Worth noting for this clonotype: This sequence may be a read error, since a much larger clone differs from it by one base. V gene TRBV20-1 combines with J gene TRBJ2-3; TRBD2 matches at 12 bases. The V gene end was trimmed by 5 bases and the J gene end by 8 bases; junction bases not matched to a gene: 11. The CDR3 length is 15 residues. Germline loops: CDR1 DFQATT, CDR2 SNEGSKA (reference sequence). This chain's CDR3 is CSAAGLAGREATQYF. The DNA of the CDR3 is TGCAGTGCTGCCGGACTAGCGGGGCGGGAAGCTACGCAGTATTTT.

This clonotype has at least ten counts. V and J are TRBV28 and TRBJ1-1; a weak D match, TRBD1 (6 bases). Trimming removed 5 bases at V and 2 bases at J, with 18 bases between. The V gene's germline CDR1 is MDHEN and CDR2 SYDVKM. The CDR3 covers 16 residues. The CDR3 is CASSRPVGGKNTEAFF. The DNA for the CDR3 is TGTGCCAGCAGTCGACCGGTGGGGGGCAAAAACACTGAAGCTTTCTTT.

This clonotype was detected many times. The gene calls are TRBV12-3 or TRBV12-4 and TRBJ2-1, with D unclear. V was pared by 7 bases and J by 8 bases, with 9 bases between. This CDR3 spans 11 amino acids. CDR3 bases: TGTGCCAGCAAAGAAAGACATGAGCAGTTCTTC. It yields the protein CASKERHEQFF.

The sample holds a few counts of this clonotype. The J gene is TRBJ2-5, the V gene TRBV20-1; 8 bases are a match to TRBD2. This CDR3 has 16 amino acids. Trimming at V came to 3 bases and at J to 2 bases, leaving 11 bases not matched to a gene. Per the germline V gene, CDR1 is DFQATT and CDR2 is SNEGSKA (reference sequence). As DNA, the CDR3 is TGCAGTGCTAGGGGATTAGTAGCGGGACGGCAAGAGACCCAGTACTTC. Amino acids: CSARGLVAGRQETQYF.

This clonotype has just a few counts. The chain joins TRBV3-2 to TRBJ2-2. TRBV3-2 is annotated as a pseudogene. The CDR3 is 15 residues long. The DNA for the CDR3 is TGTGCCAGCAGCCCGAGTTGTTTGCCCGTCGGGGAGCTGTTTTTT. This gives the protein CASSPSCLPVGELFF.

Ten or more counts support this clonotype. This rearrangement joins TRBV5-1 to TRBJ2-1, with 9 bases identical to TRBD1. After removal of 6 bases from V and 7 bases from J, the junction contained 11 bases not matched to a gene. The CDR3 extends over 15 amino acids. Germline CDR1 is SGHRS and CDR2 is YFSETQ. This CDR3 reads CASTSGTGIGNEQFF. The CDR3 DNA reads as TGCGCCAGCACCTCGGGGACAGGGATCGGTAATGAGCAGTTCTTC.